This TCR beta chain was documented in a study of blood T cell repertoires in COVID-19. The repertoire was sequenced with immunoSEQ multiplex PCR; TCRdb's copy has only in-frame clones and lacks some. The sample contains about 200,000 clones, roughly 75% of which appear only once. V was clipped by 2 bases and J by 1 base, with 7 bases between them. The length of the CDR3 is 13 residues. From germline, CDR1 is SGDLS and CDR2 YYNGEE. This sequence joins TRBV9 and TRBJ2-7; no clear D. The source of this sequence is a woman aged 70 to 79 with acute or convalescent COVID-19. The specimen sequenced was peripheral blood. CDR3 sequence (DNA): TGTGCCAGCAGCGTGTTCTTTTCCTACGAGCAGTACTTC. It specifies CASSVFFSYEQYF. The variable domain in full, completed from reference TRBV9 and TRBJ2-7, reads DSGVTQTPKHLITATGQRVTLRCSPRSGDLSVYWYQQSLDQGLQFLIQYYNGEERAKGNILERFSAQQFPDLHSELNLSSLELGDSALYFCASSVFFSYEQYFGPGTRLTVT.